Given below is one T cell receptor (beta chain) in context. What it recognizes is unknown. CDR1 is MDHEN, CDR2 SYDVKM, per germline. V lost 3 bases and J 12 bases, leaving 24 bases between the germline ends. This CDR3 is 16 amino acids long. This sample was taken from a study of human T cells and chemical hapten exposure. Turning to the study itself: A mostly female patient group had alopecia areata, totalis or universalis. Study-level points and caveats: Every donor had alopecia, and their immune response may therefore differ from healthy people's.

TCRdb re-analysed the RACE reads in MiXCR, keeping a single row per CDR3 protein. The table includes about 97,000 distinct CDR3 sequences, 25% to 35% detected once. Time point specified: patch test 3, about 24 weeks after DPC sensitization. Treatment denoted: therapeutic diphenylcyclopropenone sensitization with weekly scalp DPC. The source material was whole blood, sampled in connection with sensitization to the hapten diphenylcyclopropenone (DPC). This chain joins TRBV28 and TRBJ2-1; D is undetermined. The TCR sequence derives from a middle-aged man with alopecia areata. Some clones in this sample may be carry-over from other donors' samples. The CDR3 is CASSFGARNARHPQFF. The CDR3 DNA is TGTGCCAGCAGTTTCGGTGCTCGGAATGCCCGCCACCCGCAGTTCTTC.